The 20 T cell receptor beta chains presented below share a single source sample, sequenced in a study of a mutant IDH1 vaccine in newly diagnosed glioma (dated by TCRdb to the early 2020s). Their antigen targets remain unknown. Library generation was performed with the immunoSEQ multiplex PCR assay. TCRdb's version of the immuneACCESS table is confined to in-frame rearrangements and falls short of the full clone set. An unresolved V gene accounts for under half of the shortfall where checked; the remainder is of unknown origin. For this sample the table gives tens of thousands of clones, of which approximately 88% were detected only once. The ten largest clones represent 8.5% to 9.5% of the sample. The time point label of this sample denotes: week 11, during vaccination. Each vaccine dose was 300 ug of a 20-mer mutant IDH1 peptide in Montanide, given subcutaneously with topical imiquimod. The sample in question was PBMCs, obtained from a glioma patient whose treatment included an IDH1 peptide vaccine. The receptors here all came from a woman between 45 and 60 years old with glioma.

The gene calls are TRBV18 and TRBJ2-2; D unresolved. CDR1 is KGHSH and CDR2 is LQKENI in the germline V gene. The CDR3 runs to 13 residues. With 5 bases removed from V and 6 bases from J, the gap between germline ends came to 10 bases. CDR3 amino acids: CASSNGVAGELFF. The CDR3 DNA sequence: TGTGCCAGCTCAAACGGTGTGGCCGGGGAGCTGTTTTTT.

The rearrangement joins TRBV7-2 to TRBJ2-5; 12 positions match TRBD2. Germline CDR1 is SGHTA and CDR2 is FQGNSA. The CDR3 has 15 residues. V lost 5 bases and J lost 5; bases outside the gene matches: 6. The CDR3 coding sequence is TGTGCCAGCAGCCCTAGCGGGGGGGCAGGCGAGACCCAGTACTTC. Amino acids: CASSPSGGAGETQYF.

This chain joins TRBV6-1 and TRBJ2-7; the D gene is possibly TRBD1 (6 bases). CDR3 length equals 15 residues. V shed 6 bases and J shed 12 bases, with 27 bases lying between them. Germline V lookup: CDR1 MNHNS, CDR2 SASEGT. CDR3 amino acids: CASRGAKGNLPQGYF. For the CDR3, the DNA is TGTGCCAGCAGGGGGGCGAAAGGGAATCTCCCCCAGGGGTACTTC.

This clone has just one count. This chain links TRBV7-2 with TRBJ1-5; 8 bases fit TRBD1. V was clipped by 5 bases and J by 7 bases; unmatched bases: 7. The germline CDR1 and CDR2 sequences are SGHTA and FQGNSA. The CDR3 loop spans 14 amino acids. The CDR3: CASSADRGGQPQHF. The CDR3 bases are TGTGCCAGCAGCGCCGACAGGGGAGGACAGCCCCAGCATTTT.

The CDR3 DNA reads as TGTGCCAGCAGTGTCCGAGGGTCTGGGGAGACCCAGTACTTC. It is translated as CASSVRGSGETQYF. V usage is TRBV2 and J usage is TRBJ2-5; possibly TRBD2 for D (5 bases). Trimming removed 4 bases at V and 5 bases at J, with 14 bases between. The CDR3 contains 14 residues. Germline values: CDR1 SNHLY, CDR2 FYNNEI.

This clone turned up a few times. The chain recombines TRBV5-1 with TRBJ1-1, with D unclear. Germline V gene lookup returns CDR1 SGHRS and CDR2 YFSETQ. CDR3 length equals 14 residues. The V gene lost 0 bases and the J gene lost 0 bases, with 6 bases spanning the gap. CDR3 loop: CASSLDPLNTEAFF. CDR3 nucleotides: TGCGCCAGCAGCTTGGACCCGCTGAACACTGAAGCTTTCTTT. Full variable domain (missing parts from reference TRBV5-1 and TRBJ1-1): KAGVTQTPRYLIKTRGQQVTLSCSPISGHRSVSWYQQTPGQGLQFLFEYFSETQRNKGNFPGRFSGRQFSNSRSEMNVSTLELGDSALYLCASSLDPLNTEAFFGQGTRLTVV.

This clone came up once. The V gene is TRBV14, the J gene TRBJ2-1; 7 nucleotides align to TRBD1. The CDR3 covers 16 residues. Germline-derived CDR1 and CDR2 are SGHDN and FVKESK. The ends lost 1 base at V and 0 bases at J; junction bases unmatched: 3. The CDR3 region is CASSQAPGGSYNEQFF. CDR3 nucleotides: TGTGCCAGCAGCCAAGCTCCAGGGGGCTCCTACAATGAGCAGTTCTTC.

The chain employs TRBV5-1 and TRBJ1-4; 11 bases map to TRBD1. Trimming removed 4 bases from V and 11 bases from J; junction bases left unmatched: 7. Per the germline V gene, CDR1 is SGHRS and CDR2 is YFSETQ. The length of the CDR3 is 14 residues. Written as DNA, the CDR3 is TGCGCCAGCAGCCTGGGGACAGGGGGTAGGAAACTGTTTTTT. This gives the protein CASSLGTGGRKLFF.

The V gene is TRBV29-1, the J gene TRBJ1-1; 7 nucleotides align to TRBD1. In germline, CDR1 is SQVTM, CDR2 ANQGSEA. This CDR3 spans 15 amino acids. Trimming at V came to 5 bases and at J to 4 bases, leaving 13 bases not matched to a gene. CDR3 region: CSVHLGAGGGTEAFF. CDR3 nucleotide sequence: TGCAGCGTTCATTTGGGGGCAGGGGGAGGCACTGAAGCTTTCTTT.

The CDR3 protein is CASSQWRNQPQHF. The CDR3 DNA reads TGTGCCAGCAGCCAGTGGCGCAATCAGCCCCAGCATTTT. The chain combines TRBV6-5 with TRBJ1-5; no reliable D call. The CDR3 spans 13 residues. Looked up from germline, CDR1 is MNHEY and CDR2 is SVGAGI. Between the trimmed V and J ends, which lost 6 bases and 2 bases, there was a span of 8 bases.

The chain carries TRBV19 and TRBJ1-5; perhaps TRBD1 as D (5 bases). The ends were cut back, 3 bases at V and 9 bases at J, with 9 bases in the middle. The CDR3 contains 12 residues. Germline CDR1 reads LNHDA; CDR2 reads SQIVND (reference sequence). DNA for the CDR3: TGTGCCAGTAGTATGGGGACTTGGCCCCAGCATTTT. Protein sequence: CASSMGTWPQHF.

The sample holds one count of this clone. The chain has TRBV6-1 and TRBJ2-7, with D perhaps TRBD2 (6 bases). V was shortened by 1 base and J by 5 bases, with 9 bases between the two germline ends. The CDR3 is 13 amino acids. The germline gives CDR1 MNHNS, CDR2 SASEGT. The CDR3 loop is CASSEGRGDEQYF. The CDR3 DNA follows: TGTGCCAGCAGTGAAGGTCGCGGGGACGAGCAGTACTTC.

The chain recombines TRBV5-1 with TRBJ2-7; 11 bases align to TRBD1. The germline CDR1 and CDR2 sequences are SGHRS and YFSETQ. There are 15 residues in the CDR3. V trimming: 4 bases; J trimming: 2 bases; junction bases outside the gene matches: 5. The CDR3 here is CASSQGDRGTYEQYF. CDR3 coding DNA: TGCGCCAGCAGCCAGGGGGACAGGGGGACCTACGAGCAGTACTTC.

The chain has TRBV6-5 and TRBJ1-1; D ambiguous. Germline V lookup: CDR1 MNHEY, CDR2 SVGAGI. This CDR3 region has 15 residues. With 5 bases removed from V and 4 bases from J, the gap between germline ends came to 17 bases. CDR3 protein: CASSNRGRRPTEAFF. The DNA of the CDR3 is TGTGCCAGCAGTAACCGAGGGAGGCGGCCCACTGAAGCTTTCTTT.

The genes are TRBV6-1 and TRBJ2-1, with D perhaps assigned TRBD1 or TRBD2 (7 bases each). From germline, CDR1 is MNHNS and CDR2 SASEGT. The CDR3 is 15 residues long. V shed 7 bases and J shed 0 bases, with 13 bases lying between them. The CDR3 here is CASKRGDSSYNEQFF. The CDR3 coding sequence is TGTGCCAGCAAACGGGGGGACAGCTCCTACAATGAGCAGTTCTTC.

The V gene is TRBV7-3, the J gene TRBJ1-2; TRBD1 is a possible D gene (6 bases). The CDR3 runs to 14 residues. Germline V gene lookup returns CDR1 SGHTA and CDR2 FQGTGA. Trimming took off 3 bases at V and 4 bases at J, with 12 bases between the two ends. CDR3 region: CASSFWGLSYGYTF. CDR3 DNA: TGTGCCAGCAGCTTTTGGGGGCTGAGCTATGGCTACACCTTC.

This rearrangement joins TRBV19 to TRBJ2-1, with 11 bases aligning to TRBD1. After removal of 6 bases from V and 7 bases from J, the junction contained 8 bases not matched to a gene. Germline assignment: CDR1 LNHDA and CDR2 SQIVND (reference sequence). The CDR3 loop spans 15 amino acids. The CDR3 protein is CASSPTGQGVNEQFF. For the CDR3, the DNA is TGTGCCAGTAGCCCAACGGGACAGGGGGTGAATGAGCAGTTCTTC.

V gene TRBV29-1 combines with J gene TRBJ2-1; 8 positions match TRBD2. The CDR3 has 13 residues. Losses at the gene ends were 7 bases for V and 0 bases for J; bases not matched to a gene: 2. Germline CDR1 is SQVTM and CDR2 is ANQGSEA. Here the CDR3 reads CSAGGDSYNEQFF. The CDR3 DNA reads TGCAGCGCCGGGGGGGACTCCTACAATGAGCAGTTCTTC.

The CDR3 region is CASSRGAGGYNEQFF. The CDR3, as DNA: TGTGCCAGCAGTCGAGGGGCGGGGGGCTACAATGAGCAGTTCTTC. The V call is TRBV9, the J call TRBJ2-1; 8 bases line up with TRBD2. CDR3 length: 15 amino acids. V shed 5 bases and J 3 bases; nucleotides not matched to a gene: 7. Germline CDR1 reads SGDLS; CDR2 reads YYNGEE.

The chain carries TRBV9 and TRBJ1-2; a possible D gene is TRBD1 (6 bases). The V gene's germline CDR1 is SGDLS and CDR2 YYNGEE. The CDR3 spans 14 residues. Trimming removed 0 bases at V and 4 bases at J, with 10 bases between. CDR3 protein: CASSVGGGGYGYTF. The CDR3 bases are TGTGCCAGCAGCGTAGGTGGGGGCGGCTATGGCTACACCTTC.